The 12 T cell receptor beta chains below were found in one sample sequenced in a study of T cell repertoires in cytomegalovirus infection (dated by TCRdb to the late 2010s). The sample's treatment or condition, from its label and the paper: in vitro stimulation with specific CMV peptide epitopes to enrich CMV-specific T cells. For sequencing, an Illumina HiSeq 1500 was employed. TCRdb's own reprocessing of the public reads used fastp at Q25 and MiXCR and kept productive beta chains. Rows matching on CDR3 protein sequence are summarized as one entry with the most common DNA and genes. For this sample there are approximately 990,000 distinct CDR3 sequences; about a third appear just once. The ten largest clones capture over 11% of the sample. The antigens these receptors bind are not known. Sequenced material: cultured CD8+ T cells from PBMCs, taken from culture after CMV antigen stimulation. The receptors originated from a human donor in good health (CMV status not recorded). Some clones in this sample may be carry-over from other donors' samples.

This clonotype occurred many times. The chain employs TRBV7-2 and TRBJ2-7, with 9 bases aligning to TRBD2. With 3 bases clipped from V and 3 bases from J, the junction kept 6 bases outside the gene matches. The CDR3 has 15 residues. Germline loops: CDR1 SGHTA, CDR2 FQGNSA. The DNA of the CDR3 is TGTGCCAGCAGCTTGGGCGGGGGGGCGTTCTACGAGCAGTACGTC. This codes for CASSLGGGAFYEQYV.

A few counts support this clonotype. The J gene is TRBJ1-1, the V gene TRBV27; D gene unclear. This CDR3 is 15 amino acids long. The V and J ends lost 6 bases and 0 bases respectively, with 14 bases between them. Germline V gene data show CDR1 as MNHEY and CDR2 as SMNVEV (reference sequence). The chain's CDR3 is CASSSRSDLNTEAFF. The CDR3 DNA is TGTGCCAGCAGCAGTAGGTCGGATCTGAACACTGAAGCTTTCTTT.

This clonotype was seen repeatedly, ten times or more. V and J are TRBV7-2 and TRBJ2-5; D gene unclear. Trimming pared 2 bases from V and 1 base from J, leaving 11 bases between. CDR3 length: 15 residues. Germline V gene lookup returns CDR1 SGHTA and CDR2 FQGNSA. For the CDR3, the DNA is TGTGCCAGCAGCTTAAGTCCGGCAGGCCAAGAGACCCAGTACTTC. This translates into CASSLSPAGQETQYF.

There are a few counts of this clonotype. The chain recombines TRBV9 with TRBJ1-1; no firm D call. This CDR3 contains 17 residues. Germline values: CDR1 SGDLS, CDR2 YYNGEE. V dropped 0 bases and J dropped 4 bases, with 19 bases sitting between them. The CDR3 nucleotides read TGTGCCAGCAGCGTAGATGCGGGCCTCCCATCGGGCACTGAAGCTTTCTTT. This translates into CASSVDAGLPSGTEAFF.

The V gene is TRBV19, the J gene TRBJ2-1; 7 bases match TRBD1. The CDR3 spans 16 residues. Looked up from germline, CDR1 is LNHDA and CDR2 is SQIVND (reference sequence). V was clipped by 11 bases and J by 3 bases; unmatched bases: 16. DNA of the CDR3: TGTGCCTCCCCCGGACAGGAACGTCTGATCTACAATGAGCAGTTCTTC. Its translation: CASPGQERLIYNEQFF.

This clonotype was recorded a few times. In nucleotides, the CDR3 is TGTGCCAGCAGCTCCACTTCCCGGGGTTACAATGAGCAGTTCTTC. Its translation is CASSSTSRGYNEQFF. This rearrangement joins TRBV7-9 to TRBJ2-1, with D possibly TRBD2 on 5 matching bases. Trimming shortened V by 4 bases and J by 4 bases, and 14 bases separated the two germline ends. The CDR3 has 15 amino acids. CDR1 and CDR2 (germline): SEHNR, FQNEAQ (reference sequence).

The chain employs TRBV7-6 and TRBJ1-2; 9 bases are shared with TRBD1. Per the germline V gene, CDR1 is SGHVS and CDR2 is FNYEAQ. This CDR3 is built from 15 residues. Losses at the gene ends were 5 bases for V and 2 bases for J; bases not matched to a gene: 6. The CDR3 is CASSHGQGLNYGYTF. For the CDR3, the DNA is TGTGCCAGCAGCCACGGACAGGGGTTAAACTATGGCTACACCTTC.

The table lists this clonotype with a few counts. The chain couples TRBV7-9 to TRBJ2-5; the D gene is possibly TRBD2 (6 bases). Germline CDR1 is SEHNR and CDR2 is FQNEAQ (reference sequence). This CDR3 has 13 amino acids. V lost 1 base and J 10 bases, leaving 13 bases between the germline ends. The CDR3 coding sequence is TGTGCCAGCAGCTTAGGCGGGGCCCCCGACCAGTACTTC. This translates into CASSLGGAPDQYF. Combining the CDR3 with reference TRBV7-9 and TRBJ2-5 gives the whole variable domain DTGVSQNPRHKITKRGQNVTFRCDPISEHNRLYWYRQTLGQGPEFLTYFQNEAQLEKSRLLSDRFSAERPKGSFSTLEIQRTEQGDSAMYLCASSLGGAPDQYFGPGTRLLVL.

About this clonotype itself: Its ends do not fully match the called genes, so a read error is possible. The V and J genes are TRBV5-3 and TRBJ2-1; D uncertain. TRBV5-3 counts as an open reading frame of uncertain function. The CDR3 contains 14 residues. CDR3 sequence reads: CASSLVPTYNEQFF. Written as DNA, the CDR3 is TGTGCCAGCAGCTTGGTTCCTACCTACAATGAGCAGTTCTTC.

The chain is built from TRBV6-1 and TRBJ1-1; no clear D. The CDR3 sequence is 13 residues long. Looked up from germline, CDR1 is MNHNS and CDR2 is SASEGT. With 5 bases removed from V and 3 bases from J, the gap between germline ends came to 10 bases. The CDR3 region is CASSFGEYTEAFF. CDR3 sequence (DNA): TGTGCCAGCAGTTTCGGGGAGTACACTGAAGCTTTCTTT.

The chain is built from TRBV7-2 and TRBJ1-1; D is ambiguous. The CDR3 has 13 residues. Trimming pared 4 bases from V and 5 bases from J, leaving 11 bases between. CDR1 SGHTA and CDR2 FQGNSA come from the germline V gene. The CDR3 sequence is CASSSRSITEAFF. In DNA form, the CDR3 reads TGTGCCAGCAGCTCCCGCAGCATTACTGAAGCTTTCTTT.

The chain combines TRBV4-3 with TRBJ2-3; TRBD2 matches at 13 bases. This CDR3 has 17 residues. The V gene's germline CDR1 is LGHNA and CDR2 YSLEER. Trimming cost V 5 bases and J 1 base; bases outside gene matches: 6. The CDR3 DNA sequence: TGCGCCAGCAGCGAGGGACTAGCGGGGTCTCGCACAGATACGCAGTATTTT. Translating gives CASSEGLAGSRTDTQYF.